This T cell receptor (beta chain) was retrieved from a study of regulatory T cells in long-lasting Graves disease. V shed 5 bases and J 1 base; nucleotides not matched to a gene: 9. This CDR3 spans 16 amino acids. The germline V gene has CDR1 MDHEN and CDR2 SYDVKM. This clonotype was recorded many times. Its antigen is unknown. Time point described: persistent/refractory GD, antithyroid drugs over 5 years with positive TRAb. RNA extracted from PBMCs served as the sequencing template. Construction of TCR beta libraries relied on iRepertoire HTBI primers and on Arm-PCR targeting CDR3 regions. TCRdb re-called the multiplex PCR reads through MiXCR, storing one row per CDR3 protein. The data show some 450,000 distinct CDR3 sequences, less than 25% seen once. Findings and limits, study-wide: Persistent cases of Graves' showed reduced TCR diversity relative to newly diagnosed patients.

The sequence came from a female donor with Graves disease. Specimen: peripheral blood mononuclear cells (PBMCs), collected when the disease was refractory, from a patient treated with antithyroid drugs. The chain carries TRBV28 and TRBJ2-5; 8 nucleotides line up with TRBD2. In nucleotides, the CDR3 is TGTGCCAGCAGTCCCGGGGGGGCGGGAGTCCAAGAGACCCAGTACTTC. Translated, it gives CASSPGGAGVQETQYF.